The T cell receptor beta chain under discussion was sequenced for a study of cytomegalovirus exposure and HLA in healthy donors (dated by TCRdb to about 2017). A note on the overall study: According to an earlier analysis of a few hundred of the donors, about 190 million T cells yielded approximately 120 million unique TCR beta sequences and about 280 Gb of sequence data. The study combined high-throughput TCR immunosequencing, statistical association of individual TCRs with disease status, and machine learning to predict cytomegalovirus infection status. Rather than drawing on any new phenotypic data, the later analysis identified candidate immune exposures from TCR beta sequences and the way those sequences occurred across donors. A later analysis re-examined previously published TCR beta repertoires from more than 650 donors and added high-resolution HLA genotyping to investigate patterns of TCR occurrence. The study profiled the T cell repertoires of approximately 700 subjects by immunosequencing and related them to cytomegalovirus serostatus. An early release that covered several hundred HLA-typed donors contained around 300 gigabases of sequencing data and around 85 million unique TCR sequences. The number of donors typed differed by locus, with roughly 629-640 for A, B, C, DRB1 and DQB1, 522 for DQA1, 600 to 610 for DPA1, and around 460 for DPB1. Four or five DR-DQ haplotypes were handled as single units for association and clustering, since linkage in the cohort was strong. Donor age, sex, ethnicity and CMV serostatus were compiled together with the repertoire data. Across 398 genotyped donors of the cohort, an average of about 250,000 unique TCR beta nucleotide sequences per donor were sequenced, and 15% to 20% of those sequences were non-productive. In addition to the first cohort of 666 subjects, a separate validation cohort of approximately 130 different subjects was used. HLA typing covered class I and class II loci at four-digit resolution. The genetic ancestry cluster associated with self-reported Caucasian donors included around 76% of the 350 to 500 genotyped donors. A later genetic analysis used genome-wide SNP genotypes for about 60% of the roughly 700 donors, treating that subset as a discovery cohort. All discovery cohort repertoires had been generated using a single sequencing platform. The study aimed to test whether signatures of past pathogen exposure could be identified by cataloging public T cell receptors. To decide whether each TCR beta V gene segment behaved as functional or pseudogenic, an earlier analysis of some 570 of the donors relied on high-throughput TCR beta sequencing. General conclusions and limits of the study: According to a later analysis, parvovirus B19, influenza, CMV and Epstein-Barr virus appeared linked to several top co-occurrence clusters. Assigning TCR associations to individual alleles was difficult when HLA alleles, especially DR and DQ, strongly co-occurred. Compared with the 666-donor mean, donors in an Asian-associated ancestry cluster had fewer N-insertions in productive TCRs, according to a later genetic analysis. Linkage disequilibrium might explain the correlated functional status among segregating V segments, but an unknown experimental factor could not be excluded. An association between a missense DCLRE1C variant and V-gene and J-gene trimming of TCR beta chains was found in a later genetic analysis and replicated in an independent cohort. The sequencing pipeline was judged likely to have produced a cluster of highly shared sequence variants as a technical artifact. Most CMV-associated TCR beta chains appeared to be HLA-restricted in a later analysis, and the HLA associations seemed to be driven largely by CMV exposure. Most TCR sequences were observed very rarely across donors, whereas some public TCRs were present in many individuals. A later analysis associated 15,000 to 20,000 TCR beta sequences with specific HLA alleles at a false discovery rate of 0.05. In a later analysis, HLA-associated TCR beta chains showed more clonal expansion and lower generation probabilities than non-associated chains that were equally common. Only TCR beta chains were sequenced in this cohort, and the absence of alpha or paired-chain data limited detectable features. Because HLA typing was missing for some donors at each locus, association tests included only the typed subset. In a later analysis, TCR association rates were found to vary across HLA loci, with the most associated TCRs seen for DRB1 alleles and the fewest for HLA-C alleles. A total of 150 to 200 TCR beta chains were listed by the study as associated with cytomegalovirus. For the cohort, immune exposure information was limited to CMV serostatus. A few of the identified cytomegalovirus-associated TCR beta chains were confirmed in vitro to be specific for cytomegalovirus antigens. In an earlier analysis of more than 500 of the donors, most TCR beta V segments appeared in productive rearrangements about 90% or about 30% of the time, broadly matching IMGT annotations. The authors suggested that the approach could potentially be extended to other disease states and immunological phenotypes. The presence/absence analyses assumed that sequencing depth was roughly uniform across donors, and that assumption may not be true. Because counts were too low, about 17 rarely observed V segments, including chromosome 9 orphons, were excluded from the earlier analysis of 500 to 700 of the donors. In both the original and validation cohorts, the classifier was reported to diagnose cytomegalovirus status with high specificity and sensitivity. A further reported finding was that TCR beta sequences accurately predicted the HLA-A and HLA-B alleles for most subjects in the first cohort.

Preparation of the library involved the immunoSEQ multiplex PCR assay. A mixture of 60 forward primers for TCR Vbeta segments and 13 reverse primers for TCR Jbeta segments was used in the multiplex PCR. Amplification of the CDR3 region of rearranged TCR beta genes was performed with a multiplex PCR assay on genomic DNA. The Illumina HiSeq System was used to sequence the amplified TCR beta libraries as 87-base-pair reads. Per the source publication's procedure: Across the roughly 670 repertoires, a later analysis counted about 81 million unique TCR beta chains, roughly 11 million of which were shared by at least two donors. A nearest-neighbor algorithm error-corrected the raw reads and collapsed the reads into unique sequences, merging closely related sequences to remove PCR and sequencing errors. V, D and J gene segments were assigned by aligning CDR3 sequences to IMGT reference sequences. For a sequence to be retained, a match of at least six nucleotides to both a V gene segment and a J gene segment was required. Rearrangements were called productive when the CDR3 lacked stop codons and stayed in frame with V and J; all others were non-productive. CDR3 was defined by IMGT convention, running from the second conserved V-encoded cysteine to the conserved J-encoded phenylalanine. In an earlier analysis of approximately 590 of the donors, sequences lacking an unambiguous match to a single V gene segment were excluded. In an earlier analysis of 587 of the donors, a V segment was called functional when productive rearrangements were above 56.7%, and segregating when the standard deviation between donors exceeded 5%. A statistical classification framework was built to diagnose cytomegalovirus status from the catalog of TCR beta chain sequences. V and J gene assignment, in a later analysis, came from comparing TCR nucleotide sequences with IMGT/GENE-DB human TR gene sequences. In a later analysis, CDR3 sequences and most-parsimonious VDJ recombination scenarios were assigned using the TCRdist pipeline. A later analysis defined each TCR beta chain by its CDR3 amino acid sequence plus V-gene family, and excluded reads lacking a unique V-gene family. To address suspected cross-contamination and a sequencing artifact, a later analysis removed 592 highly shared, low-generation-probability nucleotide sequences. For each public chain, a later analysis derived a clonal expansion index from normalized ranks of inferred template counts within each repertoire. Generation probabilities in a later analysis came from a VDJ recombination model fitted to out-of-frame rearrangements, and those results were checked against IGoR. In a later analysis, hypergeometric tests were used to score TCR-TCR, TCR-HLA and TCR-CMV co-occurrence, with a repertoire-size bias correction applied to TCR pairs. False discovery rates were estimated in a later analysis by permuting HLA or CMV assignments 20 times. In a later analysis, co-occurring TCRs were grouped using DBSCAN, with TCRdist sequence similarity added in when clustering inside HLA-allele-positive subsets. Co-occurrence clustering excluded repertoires with fewer than 30,000 or more than 120,000 public chains, plus five with anomalous nucleotide sharing. The table was pulled from immuneACCESS by TCRdb, which kept in-frame rearrangements only. Such tables lose some clones; where checked, under half of the loss comes from unresolved V genes, and the rest has no known cause. The D gene and trimming were derived from the DNA, and the V and J assignments and clone size from that table. Within this sample are 110,000 to 150,000 clones, with roughly 80% of them counted one time only. The ten biggest clones cover approximately 4% of the sample.

The cohort was made up of around 720 healthy bone marrow donors. At the time of sampling, all cohort members were nominally healthy, though unrecorded immune exposures were likely present. The donor was CMV seropositive and was included in the group of 289 seropositive cohort members. A peripheral blood sample was collected from each donor, and TCR beta sequencing was performed on peripheral blood mononuclear cells. The Qiagen DNeasy Blood Extraction Kit was used to extract genomic DNA from the blood cell samples. On this clone itself: This clone's antigen is unknown. Within one base of it there is no much larger clone, and no base qualities were kept.

The specimen was PBMCs. This TCR was sampled from a woman between 40 and 55 years old in good health and CMV-seropositive.

The CDR3 amino acid sequence is: CASGLEVTKKLFF. In nucleotides, the sequence is TGTGCTAGTGGTTTGGAAGTGACAAAAAAACTGTTTTTT. The chain is made from TRBV12-5 and TRBJ1-4, with an unclear D gene assignment. V is pared back by 1 base and J by 9 bases, with 9 bases lying between the germline termini. According to the germline V gene, CDR1 reads LGHNT and CDR2 reads FRNRAP. The CDR3, from cysteine to phenylalanine, totals 13 residues. Left in the record is the CDR3 DNA by itself, 39 bases read in frame from the first base.